These T cell receptor beta chains were read from a single sample in a study of shared clonotypes between healthy human individuals. Clones were sequenced by immunoSEQ multiplex PCR, and TCRdb holds only the in-frame ones, with some missing. The sample carries 1,400,000 or so clones, approximately 98.5% recorded once. Sequencing was carried out using naive CD4+ T cells sorted from blood. These receptors were obtained from a man aged 30 to 39 in good health. Each CDR3 is given with its conserved first and last residue. D genes are given only for firm matches. Size is omitted from some rows. Given values are once, few, many or a class for expanded clones.

NA | TRBJ2-2 | TRBV5-1 | NA | CASSTGPNTGELFF | TGCGCCAGCAGCACCGGACCGAACACCGGGGAGCTGTTTTTT
NA | TRBJ1-1 | TRBV5-1 | TRBD1 | CASSLGQGNVKNTEAFF | TGCGCCAGCAGCTTGGGACAGGGGAACGTTAAAAACACTGAAGCTTTCTTT
NA | TRBJ1-1 | TRBV5-1 | NA | CASRTGSGNTEAFF | TGCGCCAGCCGAACAGGGTCAGGTAACACTGAAGCTTTCTTT
NA | TRBJ2-7 | TRBV5-4 | NA | CASSVPGRPYEQYF | TGTGCCAGCAGCGTTCCGGGCAGACCCTACGAGCAGTACTTC
NA | TRBJ2-2 | TRBV2 | NA | CASRDILASNTGELFF | TGTGCCAGCAGAGATATTCTAGCATCGAACACCGGGGAGCTGTTTTTT
NA | TRBJ2-7 | TRBV18 | TRBD1 | CASSPGQGAYEQYF | TGTGCCAGCTCACCGGGACAGGGGGCTTACGAGCAGTACTTC
NA | TRBJ1-1 | TRBV28 | NA | CASSSPRNTEAFF | TGTGCCAGCAGTTCCCCTAGGAACACTGAAGCTTTCTTT
once | TRBJ2-5 | TRBV5-1 | TRBD2 | CASSLTAGRWETQYF | TGCGCCAGCAGCTTGACAGCGGGGAGGTGGGAGACCCAGTACTTC
NA | TRBJ2-5 | TRBV7-9 | NA | CASSLGRTNVQGTQYF | TGTGCCAGCAGCTTAGGTAGGACTAACGTTCAAGGGACCCAGTACTTC
NA | TRBJ2-3 | TRBV19 | NA | CATHDRSGGTDTQYF | TGTGCCACTCACGACAGATCCGGAGGCACAGATACGCAGTATTTT
NA | TRBJ2-5 | TRBV5-1 | TRBD2 | CASSLGAAGRGETQYF | TGCGCCAGCAGCTTGGGGGCAGCGGGGCGCGGGGAGACCCAGTACTTC
NA | TRBJ1-2 | TRBV5-4 | NA | CASSFNSDNYGYTF | TGTGCCAGCAGCTTTAATTCGGACAACTATGGCTACACCTTC
once | TRBJ1-2 | TRBV6-5 | NA | CASSYGRQNYGYTF | TGTGCCAGCAGTTACGGGCGGCAGAACTATGGCTACACCTTC
few | TRBJ2-2 | TRBV7-6 | NA | CASSPSPVGGELFF | TGTGCCAGCAGCCCTTCTCCCGTGGGCGGGGAGCTGTTTTTT
NA | TRBJ2-2 | TRBV18 | NA | CASSPRHQGLGTGELFF | TGTGCCAGCTCACCACGCCACCAAGGGTTGGGCACCGGGGAGCTGTTTTTT
few | TRBJ2-5 | TRBV28 | NA | CASKASVETQYF | TGTGCCAGCAAAGCCAGCGTAGAGACCCAGTACTTC
NA | TRBJ2-1 | TRBV10-2 | NA | CASKFQDEQFF | TGCGCCAGCAAATTTCAGGATGAGCAGTTCTTC
NA | TRBJ2-7 | TRBV7-2 | NA | CASSLDRVPYEQYF | TGTGCCAGCAGCTTAGACAGAGTACCATACGAGCAGTACTTC
once | TRBJ2-1 | TRBV9 | TRBD2 | CASSVDTSGLWYEQFF | TGTGCCAGCAGCGTTGACACTAGCGGTCTATGGTATGAGCAGTTCTTC
NA | TRBJ2-7 | TRBV10-3 | NA | CAINVQGSYEQYF | TGTGCCATCAATGTCCAGGGGTCCTACGAGCAGTACTTC
NA | TRBJ1-2 | TRBV11-2 | NA | CASSLGVTTNYGYTF | TGTGCCAGCAGCTTAGGGGTCACTACTAACTATGGCTACACCTTC
NA | TRBJ2-3 | TRBV9 | NA | CASSVAGLGTDTQYF | TGTGCCAGCAGCGTAGCCGGCCTGGGCACAGATACGCAGTATTTT
NA | TRBJ2-7 | TRBV7-8 | NA | CASSLGRTYEQYF | TGTGCCAGCAGCCTAGGACGGACCTACGAGCAGTACTTC
NA | TRBJ1-5 | TRBV7-2 | NA | CASSLDRAYQPQHF | TGTGCCAGCAGCTTAGACAGGGCCTACCAGCCCCAGCATTTT
NA | TRBJ1-5 | TRBV15 | NA | CATSRDPVRGGNQPQHF | TGTGCCACCAGCAGAGATCCCGTTAGGGGGGGCAATCAGCCCCAGCATTTT
NA | TRBJ2-7 | TRBV2 | TRBD1 | CASRVQGWLYEQYF | TGTGCCAGCAGGGTACAGGGGTGGCTCTACGAGCAGTACTTC
NA | TRBJ2-6 | TRBV7-2 | TRBD1 | CASSSPGTGYGANVLTF | TGTGCCAGCAGCAGCCCCGGGACAGGGTATGGGGCCAACGTCCTGACTTTC